This T cell receptor beta chain is drawn from a study of blood T cell repertoires in COVID-19. On the study more broadly: COVID-19 samples collected from the United States, Italy and Spain covered acute and convalescent phases. In each case, the material was cDNA or gDNA derived from T cells, B-cell-depleted T cells, or PBMCs.

In the authors' workflow: Reference gene primer amplification gave nucleated cell count estimates. Produced via immunoSEQ multiplex PCR; TCRdb's table is partial and in-frame only. The V and J calls and clone size come from that table; D and trimming were worked out from the DNA. The sample records about 110,000 clones, approximately 84% being singletons. Germline CDR1 and CDR2: SNHLY and FYNNEI. V was shortened by 4 bases and J by 4 bases, with 5 bases between the two germline ends. The CDR3 totals 11 residues. The TCR comes from a woman in her sixties with acute or convalescent COVID-19. The source material was peripheral blood. The gene calls are TRBV2 and TRBJ2-7; no clear D gene. For the CDR3, the DNA is TGTGCCAGCAGTGCCGGGTACGAGCAGTACTTC. It translates to CASSAGYEQYF.